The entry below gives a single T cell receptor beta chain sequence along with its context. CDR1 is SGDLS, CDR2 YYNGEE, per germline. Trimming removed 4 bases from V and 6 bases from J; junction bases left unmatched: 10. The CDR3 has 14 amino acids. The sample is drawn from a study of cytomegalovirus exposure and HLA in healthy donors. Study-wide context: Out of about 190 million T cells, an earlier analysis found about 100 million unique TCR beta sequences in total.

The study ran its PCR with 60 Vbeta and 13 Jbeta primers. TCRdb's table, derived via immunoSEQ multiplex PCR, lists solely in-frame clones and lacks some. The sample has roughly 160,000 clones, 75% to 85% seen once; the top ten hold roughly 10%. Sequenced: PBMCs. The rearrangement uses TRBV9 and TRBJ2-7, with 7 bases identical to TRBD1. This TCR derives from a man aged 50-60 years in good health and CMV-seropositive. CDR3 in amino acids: CASSTRQGPSEQYF. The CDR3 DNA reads TGTGCCAGCAGCACACGACAGGGCCCTTCCGAGCAGTACTTC.